Listed below are T cell receptor beta chains from one sample, sequenced in a study of cytomegalovirus exposure and HLA in healthy donors. The data were produced by immunoSEQ multiplex PCR, yet TCRdb's version contains in-frame clones alone and is incomplete. The sample yields over 150,000 clones, approximately 79% seen once. Source material: PBMCs. The source is a man between 35 and 55 years old in good health and CMV-seronegative. The CDR3 runs from the conserved cysteine through the conserved F or W. D genes are given only for firm matches. The size field is filled for only some rows; it gives once, few, many or a size class.

>TRBV5-1|TRBD1|TRBJ1-4|14|NA
TGCGCCAGCAGCCGACAGGGGGGGAACGAAAAACTGTTTTTT
CASSRQGGNEKLFF
>TRBV7-9|TRBD1|TRBJ2-7|15|NA
TGTGCCAGCAGCTCCACAGGGGTAGGGGCCTACGAGCAGTACTTC
CASSSTGVGAYEQYF
>TRBV19|NA|TRBJ2-1|14|once
TGTGCCAGTAGCTTTTTCCAGGGTGACAATGAGCAGTTCTTC
CASSFFQGDNEQFF
>TRBV14|NA|TRBJ2-3|14|NA
TGTGCCAGCAGTCCAGTGTGGGCCCCGGATACGCAGTATTTT
CASSPVWAPDTQYF
>TRBV7-9|TRBD1|TRBJ1-5|14|NA
TGTGCCAGCAGCCCCGGACAGGGCGGACAGCCCCAGCATTTT
CASSPGQGGQPQHF
>TRBV6-1|TRBD2|TRBJ2-5|15|few
TGTGCCAGCAGTCGGGACTACCGGTCCCAAGAGACCCAGTACTTC
CASSRDYRSQETQYF
>TRBV30|NA|TRBJ1-2|13|NA
TGTGCCTGGACCCACGGGGGGGGAGATGGCTACACCTTC
CAWTHGGGDGYTF
>TRBV2|NA|TRBJ2-7|13|NA
TGTGCCAGCAGTGAAGGGGCTTTCTACGAGCAGTACTTC
CASSEGAFYEQYF
>TRBV10-3|TRBD1|TRBJ2-1|14|NA
TGTGCCACCGTGGGACAGGGAGCCTACAATGAGCAGTTCTTC
CATVGQGAYNEQFF
>TRBV30|NA|TRBJ2-5|13|NA
TGTGCCTGGGAGGCGGGGGCACAAGAGACCCAGTACTTC
CAWEAGAQETQYF
>TRBV5-1|NA|TRBJ2-3|12|few
TGCGCCAGCAGCGTAGACTTGGATACGCAGTATTTT
CASSVDLDTQYF
>TRBV2|TRBD2|TRBJ2-2|15|NA
TGTGCCAGCAGCGTAGCGGGGGGCGCGGTCGGGGAGCTGTTTTTT
CASSVAGGAVGELFF
>TRBV4-1|NA|TRBJ2-4|14|NA
TGCGCCAGCAGCCAAGGAGGAGCCAAAAACATTCAGTACTTC
CASSQGGAKNIQYF
>TRBV27|NA|TRBJ1-1|13|NA
TGTGCCAGCAGTTTCTCCAGGGCCTCTGAAGCTTTCTTT
CASSFSRASEAFF
>TRBV10-1|NA|TRBJ2-5|13|NA
TGCGCCAGCAGTCGGGACACGGGAGAGACCCAGTACTTC
CASSRDTGETQYF
>TRBV9|NA|TRBJ1-6|13|NA
TGTGCCAGCAGCGTAGACGGTAATTCACCCCTCCACTTT
CASSVDGNSPLHF
>TRBV7-9|TRBD1|TRBJ2-1|14|NA
TGTGCCAGCAGCTTGACAGGGGCCCACAATGAGCAGTTCTTC
CASSLTGAHNEQFF
>TRBV19|NA|TRBJ2-5|14|NA
TGTGCCAGTAGGGAGGGTCGTAAAGAAGAGACCCAGTACTTC
CASREGRKEETQYF
>TRBV7-2|TRBD2|TRBJ2-2|16|NA
TGTGCCAGCAGCCTACCACGGGGGGGAGGGCCCGGGGAGCTGTTTTTT
CASSLPRGGGPGELFF
>TRBV6-5|NA|TRBJ2-2|11|NA
TGTGCCAGCCGGAGGACCGGGGAGCTGTTTTTT
CASRRTGELFF
>TRBV9|NA|TRBJ2-7|14|few
TGTGCCAGCAGCGCAAGCGGAACAACCTACGAGCAGTACTTC
CASSASGTTYEQYF
>TRBV5-6|TRBD2|TRBJ2-3|14|NA
TGTGCCAGCAGCGACGGGACTAGCATAGATACGCAGTATTTT
CASSDGTSIDTQYF
>TRBV7-9|NA|TRBJ1-2|17|NA
TGTGCCAGCAGCTTTCCGAGGGACACAACACCTACGTATGGCTACACCTTC
CASSFPRDTTPTYGYTF